This T cell receptor beta chain comes out of a study of shared clonotypes between healthy human individuals. The CDR3 runs 14 residues. Germline V gene sequence: CDR1 SGHVS, CDR2 FNYEAQ. V lost 6 bases and J lost 2; bases outside the gene matches: 3. Libraries were prepared by immunoSEQ multiplex PCR; TCRdb keeps only in-frame clonotypes and omits some of them. The sample has about 2,200,000 clones, roughly 91% seen once. Naive CD8 cells, CD45RO-negative and positively selected for CCR7, excluded terminally differentiated effector memory CD45RA+ cells. The TCR was taken from a man aged 18 to 29 in good health. Some clones in this sample may be carry-over from other donors' samples. The V and J genes are TRBV7-6 and TRBJ1-3, with 8 bases fitting TRBD1. Input material: naive CD8+ T cells from PBMCs. The CDR3 here is CASSPGGTGNTIYF. The CDR3 DNA reads as TGTGCCAGCAGTCCAGGGGGCACTGGAAACACCATATATTTT.